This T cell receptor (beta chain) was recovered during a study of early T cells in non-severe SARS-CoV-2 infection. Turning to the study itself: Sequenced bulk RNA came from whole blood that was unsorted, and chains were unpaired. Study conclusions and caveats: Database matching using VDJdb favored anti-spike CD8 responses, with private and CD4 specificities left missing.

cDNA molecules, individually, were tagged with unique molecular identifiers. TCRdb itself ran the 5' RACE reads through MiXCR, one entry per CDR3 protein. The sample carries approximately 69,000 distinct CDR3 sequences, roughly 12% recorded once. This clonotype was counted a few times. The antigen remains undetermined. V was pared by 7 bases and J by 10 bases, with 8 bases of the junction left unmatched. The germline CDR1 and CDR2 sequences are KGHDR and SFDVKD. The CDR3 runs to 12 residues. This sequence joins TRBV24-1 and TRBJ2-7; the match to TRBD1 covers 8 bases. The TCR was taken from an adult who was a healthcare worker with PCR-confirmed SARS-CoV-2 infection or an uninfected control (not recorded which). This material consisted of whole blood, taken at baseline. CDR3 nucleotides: TGTGCCACCAGCGACAGGGGTCCCCGCCAGTACTTC. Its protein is CATSDRGPRQYF.